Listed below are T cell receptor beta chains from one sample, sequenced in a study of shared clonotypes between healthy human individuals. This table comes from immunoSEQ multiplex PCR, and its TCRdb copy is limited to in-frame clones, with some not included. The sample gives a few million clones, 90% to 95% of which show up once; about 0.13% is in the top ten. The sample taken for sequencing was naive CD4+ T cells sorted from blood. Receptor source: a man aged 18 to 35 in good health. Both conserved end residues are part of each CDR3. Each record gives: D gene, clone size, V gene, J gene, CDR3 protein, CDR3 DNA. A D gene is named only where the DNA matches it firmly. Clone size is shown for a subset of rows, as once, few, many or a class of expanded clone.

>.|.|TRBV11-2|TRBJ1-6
CASSPLTGNSPLHF
TGTGCCAGCAGCCCTCTGACCGGGAATTCACCCCTCCACTTT
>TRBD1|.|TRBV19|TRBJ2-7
CASSIGTGNYEQYF
TGTGCCAGTAGTATCGGGACAGGGAACTACGAGCAGTACTTC
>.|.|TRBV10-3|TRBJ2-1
CAISDSQDNEQFF
TGTGCCATCAGTGATAGTCAGGACAATGAGCAGTTCTTC
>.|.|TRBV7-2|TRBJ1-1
CASSARGRSNTEAFF
TGTGCCAGCAGCGCACGGGGACGTTCCAACACTGAAGCTTTCTTT
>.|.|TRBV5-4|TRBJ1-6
CASSSRSSRASYNSPLHF
TGTGCCAGCAGCTCTCGGTCGTCGCGAGCCTCCTATAATTCACCCCTCCACTTT
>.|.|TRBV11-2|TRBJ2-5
CASSLGTMPGDETQYF
TGTGCCAGCAGCCTAGGGACCATGCCTGGGGACGAGACCCAGTACTTC
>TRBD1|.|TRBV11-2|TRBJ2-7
CASSSHGDRTYEQYF
TGTGCCAGCAGCTCACACGGGGACAGAACCTACGAGCAGTACTTC
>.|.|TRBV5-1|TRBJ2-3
CASSLGTADTQYF
TGCGCCAGCAGCTTGGGAACAGCGGATACGCAGTATTTT
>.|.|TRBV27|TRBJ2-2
CASSRPGWDRSGELFF
TGTGCCAGCAGCCGTCCGGGATGGGACCGATCAGGGGAGCTGTTTTTT
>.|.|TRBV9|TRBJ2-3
CASSPEAPLLTDTQYF
TGTGCCAGCAGCCCGGAGGCTCCATTACTCACAGATACGCAGTATTTT
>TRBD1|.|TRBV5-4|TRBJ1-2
CASSARTGSNYGYTF
TGTGCCAGCAGCGCACGGACAGGCAGTAACTATGGCTACACCTTC
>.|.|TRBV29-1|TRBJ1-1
CSVEVQGWSTEAFF
TGCAGCGTTGAAGTACAGGGCTGGAGCACTGAAGCTTTCTTT
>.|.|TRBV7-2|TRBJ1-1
CASSALEMRVGTEAFF
TGTGCCAGCAGCGCCCTCGAGATGAGGGTAGGGACTGAAGCTTTCTTT
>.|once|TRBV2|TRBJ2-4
CASVRGRDIQYF
TGTGCCAGCGTAAGGGGCCGGGACATTCAGTACTTC
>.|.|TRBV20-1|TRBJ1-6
CSARAGWGLHF
TGCAGTGCTAGAGCGGGATGGGGCCTCCACTTT
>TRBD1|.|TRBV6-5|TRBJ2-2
CASRADRADTGELFF
TGTGCCAGCAGGGCCGACAGGGCGGACACCGGGGAGCTGTTTTTT
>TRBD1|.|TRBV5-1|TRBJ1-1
CARLTGKNTEAFF
TGCGCCAGATTGACAGGGAAGAACACTGAAGCTTTCTTT
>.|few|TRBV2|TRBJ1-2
CASSVKGTGYGYTF
TGTGCCAGCAGTGTCAAGGGCACGGGCTATGGCTACACCTTC
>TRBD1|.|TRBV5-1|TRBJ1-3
CASSTNPGQLMISGNTIYF
TGCGCCAGCAGCACAAATCCGGGACAGCTGATGATCTCTGGAAACACCATATATTTT
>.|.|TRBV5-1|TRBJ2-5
CASNRIGQLQETQYF
TGCGCCAGCAATCGGATAGGGCAACTTCAAGAGACCCAGTACTTC
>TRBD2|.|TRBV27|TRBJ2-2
CASRSSGNTGELFF
TGTGCCAGCAGATCTAGCGGGAACACCGGGGAGCTGTTTTTT
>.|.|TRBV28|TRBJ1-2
CASPSVVNYGYTF
TGTGCCAGCCCTTCGGTAGTTAACTATGGCTACACCTTC
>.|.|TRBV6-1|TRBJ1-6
CASSVGGGSYNSPLHF
TGTGCCAGCAGTGTTGGGGGAGGCTCCTATAATTCACCCCTCCACTTT
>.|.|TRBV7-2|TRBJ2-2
CASSFMWAMNTGELFF
TGTGCCAGCAGCTTTATGTGGGCCATGAACACCGGGGAGCTGTTTTTT
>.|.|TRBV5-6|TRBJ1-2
CASSLGRNYGYTF
TGTGCCAGCAGCTTAGGAAGAAACTATGGCTACACCTTC
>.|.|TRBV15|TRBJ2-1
CATSRPGTGRYNEQFF
TGTGCCACCAGCAGACCTGGGACTGGACGATACAATGAGCAGTTCTTC
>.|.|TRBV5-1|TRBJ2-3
CASRRGVVTDTQYF
TGCGCCAGCAGAAGGGGGGTAGTCACAGATACGCAGTATTTT
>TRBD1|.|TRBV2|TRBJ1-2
CASSDWTGGFGYTF
TGTGCCAGCAGTGACTGGACAGGGGGTTTTGGCTACACCTTC
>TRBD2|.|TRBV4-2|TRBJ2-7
CASSPTGGSGNEQYF
TGTGCCAGCAGCCCCACGGGAGGTTCTGGTAACGAGCAGTACTTC
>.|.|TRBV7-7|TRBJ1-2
CASGQGNYGYTF
TGTGCTAGCGGCCAGGGTAACTATGGCTACACCTTC
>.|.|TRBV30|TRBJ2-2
CAWSEGLRTGELFF
TGTGCCTGGAGTGAAGGACTAAGGACCGGGGAGCTGTTTTTT
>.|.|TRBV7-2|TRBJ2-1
CASSRSPQSIYEQFF
TGTGCCAGCAGCCGTAGCCCCCAGAGCATCTATGAGCAGTTCTTC
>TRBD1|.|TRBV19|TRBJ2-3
CASRGGADTQYF
TGTGCCAGTAGAGGGGGCGCAGATACGCAGTATTTT
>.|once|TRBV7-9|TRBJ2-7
CASSLGYLREQYF
TGTGCCAGCAGCTTAGGGTACTTACGAGAGCAGTACTTC
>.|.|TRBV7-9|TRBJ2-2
CASRRAPLGDTGELFF
TGTGCCAGCCGGAGGGCTCCCCTGGGGGACACCGGGGAGCTGTTTTTT
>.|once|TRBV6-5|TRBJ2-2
CASRDTTNTGELFF
TGTGCCAGCAGGGACACCACGAACACCGGGGAGCTGTTTTTT
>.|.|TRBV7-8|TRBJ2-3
CASSPTDTQYF
TGTGCCAGCAGCCCCACAGATACGCAGTATTTT
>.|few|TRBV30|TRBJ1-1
CAWTLTRNTEAFF
TGTGCCTGGACACTAACGCGGAACACTGAAGCTTTCTTT
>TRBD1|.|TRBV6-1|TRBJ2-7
CASQYGQGSYEQYF
TGTGCCAGTCAATATGGACAGGGGAGTTACGAGCAGTACTTC
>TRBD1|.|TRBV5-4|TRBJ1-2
CASTGRGGAEGYTF
TGTGCCAGCACGGGGAGAGGGGGCGCGGAGGGCTACACCTTC
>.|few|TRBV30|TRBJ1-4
CAWSVNNEKLFF
TGTGCCTGGAGTGTAAACAATGAAAAACTGTTTTTT
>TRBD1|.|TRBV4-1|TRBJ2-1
CASSHSGTGNKNEQFF
TGCGCCAGCAGCCATTCAGGGACAGGGAATAAGAATGAGCAGTTCTTC
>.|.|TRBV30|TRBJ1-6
CAWSLRSPLHF
TGTGCCTGGAGTCTTCGGTCACCCCTCCACTTT
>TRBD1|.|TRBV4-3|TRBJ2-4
CASSQNDRDENIQYF
TGCGCCAGCAGCCAGAACGACAGGGACGAAAACATTCAGTACTTC
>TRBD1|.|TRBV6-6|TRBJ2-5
CASSDLGTEETQYF
TGTGCCAGCAGTGACCTAGGGACAGAAGAGACCCAGTACTTC
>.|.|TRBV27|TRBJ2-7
CASSRRGGLSYEQYF
TGTGCCAGCAGTCGTCGTGGGGGCCTCTCCTACGAGCAGTACTTC
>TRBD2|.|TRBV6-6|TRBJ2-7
CASSYSGLAGSYEQYF
TGTGCCAGCAGTTACTCGGGACTAGCGGGCTCCTACGAGCAGTACTTC
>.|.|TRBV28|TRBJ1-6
CASSPPGSSYNSPLHF
TGTGCCAGCAGTCCCCCGGGGAGCTCCTATAATTCACCCCTCCACTTT
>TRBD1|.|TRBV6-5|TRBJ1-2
CASSYRRQGGYGYTF
TGTGCCAGCAGTTACCGCAGACAGGGTGGCTATGGCTACACCTTC
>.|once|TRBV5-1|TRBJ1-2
CASSPGGNYGYTF
TGCGCCAGCAGCCCCGGGGGGAACTATGGCTACACCTTC
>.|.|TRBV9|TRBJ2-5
CASSVAGLGETQYF
TGTGCCAGCAGCGTAGCGGGTCTAGGAGAGACCCAGTACTTC
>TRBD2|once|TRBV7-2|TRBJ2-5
CASSLSGREETQYF
TGTGCCAGCAGCTTAAGCGGGAGGGAAGAGACCCAGTACTTC
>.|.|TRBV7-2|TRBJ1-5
CATTQGSNQPQHF
TGTGCCACCACCCAGGGAAGCAATCAGCCCCAGCATTTT
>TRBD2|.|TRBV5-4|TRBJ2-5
CASSLGVAGGQETQYF
TGTGCCAGCAGCTTGGGGGTAGCGGGGGGACAAGAGACCCAGTACTTC
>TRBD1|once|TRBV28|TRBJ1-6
CASRSGGTGANNSPLHF
TGTGCCAGCAGATCCGGGGGGACAGGGGCCAATAATTCACCCCTCCACTTT
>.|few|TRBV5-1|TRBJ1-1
CASSNTGNTEAFF
TGCGCCAGCAGCAATACAGGGAACACTGAAGCTTTCTTT